Each of the 7 T cell receptor beta chains below was sequenced from the same sample in a study of T cell repertoires in cytomegalovirus infection. Via MiXCR, TCRdb re-called the reads, giving one row per CDR3 protein. In the table there are 900,000 to 950,000 distinct CDR3 sequences, around 32% of which are singletons. Antigen specificity for these receptors is unknown. Sequenced material: cultured CD8+ T cells from PBMCs, taken from culture after CMV antigen stimulation. These receptors were obtained from a human donor in good health (CMV status not recorded). Some clones in this sample may be carry-over from other donors' samples.

The sample holds a few counts of this clonotype. This chain links TRBV4-1 with TRBJ1-2; no clear D. V lost 5 bases, J lost 1 base, and 14 bases lay in between. Germline V gene data show CDR1 as MGHRA and CDR2 as YSYEKL. CDR3 size: 15 residues. For the CDR3, the DNA is TGCGCCAGCAGCATTGGGGAGAGGGTTAACTATGGCTACACCTTC. As protein: CASSIGERVNYGYTF.

This chain uses TRBV5-6 with TRBJ1-6, with D possibly TRBD1 on 6 matching bases. V was pared by 3 bases and J by 8 bases, with 12 bases between. Germline V gene sequence: CDR1 SGHDT, CDR2 YYEEEE. This CDR3 has 14 residues. In DNA, the CDR3 is TGTGCCAGCAGCTCCGGGAGGGGGTATTCACCCCTCCACTTT. The encoded protein is CASSSGRGYSPLHF. The whole variable domain, remainder taken from reference TRBV5-6 and TRBJ1-6, is DAGVTQSPTHLIKTRGQQVTLRCSPKSGHDTVSWYQQALGQGPQFIFQYYEEEERQRGNFPDRFSGHQFPNYSSELNVNALLLGDSALYLCASSSGRGYSPLHFGNGTRLTVT.

This clonotype has a single count. The chain uses TRBV24-1 and TRBJ1-5; no definite D call. V was clipped by 5 bases and J by 1 base, with 11 bases between them. This CDR3 comprises 15 residues. CDR1 KGHDR and CDR2 SFDVKD come from the germline V gene. In DNA, the CDR3 is TGTGCCACCAGTGGGGTAGGGCAAAGCAATCAGCCCCAGCATTTT. As protein: CATSGVGQSNQPQHF.

The chain has TRBV29-1 and TRBJ1-1, with TRBD1 matching 7 bases. Germline V gene sequence: CDR1 SQVTM, CDR2 ANQGSEA. V lost 3 bases to trimming and J lost 4 bases; unmatched junction nucleotides: 5. CDR3 size: 13 residues. CDR3 sequence reads: CSVDTGVGTEAFF. The CDR3 nucleotides read TGCAGCGTTGATACAGGGGTTGGCACTGAAGCTTTCTTT. Full variable domain (missing parts from reference TRBV29-1 and TRBJ1-1): SAVISQKPSRDICQRGTSLTIQCQVDSQVTMMFWYRQQPGQSLTLIATANQGSEATYESGFVIDKFPISRPNLTFSTLTVSNMSPEDSSIYLCSVDTGVGTEAFFGQGTRLTVV.

The rearrangement links TRBV6-5 to TRBJ2-5; 12 bases match TRBD2. Unmatched junction bases numbered 4, after V lost 7 bases and J lost 1 base. Germline-derived CDR1 and CDR2 are MNHEY and SVGAGI. CDR3 size: 15 residues. The CDR3 nucleotides are TGTGCCAGCACCTGGACTAGCGGGGCCCAAGAGACCCAGTACTTC. Translating gives CASTWTSGAQETQYF.

The gene calls are TRBV29-1 and TRBJ2-7; no clear D. Germline loops: CDR1 SQVTM, CDR2 ANQGSEA. Trimming pared 0 bases from V and 4 bases from J, leaving 10 bases between. The CDR3 has 13 amino acids. The DNA for the CDR3 is TGCAGCGTTGAAGATACATCCGGTTACGAGCAGTACTTC. This encodes CSVEDTSGYEQYF.

There are many counts of this clonotype. Germline is not matched at one junction end, which may reflect a read error. The chain couples TRBV7-2 to TRBJ2-5; no clear D gene. The germline V gene has CDR1 SGHTA and CDR2 FQGNSA. There are 13 residues in the CDR3. CDR3 loop: CASSPLPQGTQYF. The CDR3 DNA sequence: TGTGCCAGCAGTCCCTTGCCTCAAGGGACCCAGTACTTC.